A single sample is the source of the 25 T cell receptor beta chains below, sequenced in a study of post-analysis software for immune sequencing data. The authors incorporated unique molecular identifiers into the TCR beta cDNA libraries. TCRdb fed the PCR reads into MiXCR, producing one record per CDR3 protein. The repertoire consists of a few hundred thousand distinct CDR3 sequences, with less than 40% occurring once and the leading ten covering around 15%. No antigen has been identified for these receptors. Overall study findings and caveats: In patients, about five TRBV segments were more frequent than in controls, with TRBV5-6, TRBV5-1 and TRBV20-1 among them.

Material: blood. The receptors stem from a girl aged 5-17 years with multiple sclerosis.

This clonotype was recorded a few times. This chain uses TRBV20-1 with TRBJ1-2, with D maybe TRBD1 (5 bases). The V and J ends lost 4 bases and 4 bases respectively, with 19 bases between them. Germline V gene data show CDR1 as DFQATT and CDR2 as SNEGSKA (reference sequence). This CDR3 has 15 amino acids. The CDR3 here is CSATISSGPIYGYTF. The DNA for the CDR3 is TGCAGTGCTACAATTTCCTCGGGACCCATCTATGGCTACACCTTC.

Remarks on this clonotype: A much larger clone differs from this one at a single base, so this may be a read error. The V gene is TRBV7-9, the J gene TRBJ2-6; D not certain. The CDR3 covers 14 residues. CDR1 and CDR2 from the germline V gene are SEHNR and FQNEAQ (reference sequence). The CDR3 sequence is CVSSPRSGANVLTF. The CDR3 coding sequence is TGTGTCAGCAGCCCCCGCTCTGGGGCCAACGTCCTGACTTTC.

J is TRBJ2-1 and V is TRBV7-9; D possibly corresponds to TRBD2 (6 bases). This CDR3 region has 16 residues. The V end was cut by 5 bases, the J end by 0 bases, with 14 bases between. Germline assignment: CDR1 SEHNR and CDR2 FQNEAQ (reference sequence). CDR3 coding DNA: TGTGCCAGCAGCCCTCCTGGGGGGAGCTCCTACAATGAGCAGTTCTTC. Its translation is CASSPPGGSSYNEQFF.

This clonotype turned up a few times. This rearrangement joins TRBV20-1 to TRBJ2-5; D ambiguous. CDR3 length equals 14 residues. From germline, CDR1 is DFQATT and CDR2 SNEGSKA (reference sequence). Trimming took 3 bases from V and 1 from J, leaving 12 bases between them. The CDR3 reads CSASYANTQETQYF. CDR3 DNA: TGCAGTGCTAGTTATGCAAACACCCAAGAGACCCAGTACTTC.

As concerns this clonotype: This could be a read error, since a much larger clone is one nucleotide away. The chain combines TRBV5-1 with TRBJ2-5, with D unresolved. The J call may not be correct, given that the DNA end is closer to TRBJ2-7. The CDR3 has 13 residues. Germline-derived CDR1 and CDR2 are SGHRS and YFSETQ. CDR3 sequence: CANSFTGGYEQYF. The CDR3 DNA follows: TGCGCCAACAGCTTTACGGGTGGCTACGAGCAGTACTTC.

This rearrangement joins TRBV7-9 to TRBJ2-3, with D possibly called TRBD1 or TRBD2 (5 bases each). This CDR3 region has 15 residues. V lost 2 bases and J lost 3, with 12 bases in between. CDR1 is SEHNR, CDR2 FQNEAQ, per germline (reference sequence). CDR3 region: CASSLRGRETDTQYF. CDR3 sequence (DNA): TGTGCCAGCAGCTTAAGAGGCAGGGAGACAGATACGCAGTATTTT. Supplemented by reference TRBV7-9 and TRBJ2-3, the full variable domain reads DTGVSQNPRHKITKRGQNVTFRCDPISEHNRLYWYRQTLGQGPEFLTYFQNEAQLEKSRLLSDRFSAERPKGSFSTLEIQRTEQGDSAMYLCASSLRGRETDTQYFGPGTRLTVL.

The chain recombines TRBV28 with TRBJ2-3, with D possibly matching TRBD2 (5 bases). The CDR3 is made up of 15 amino acids. Trimming shortened V by 5 bases and J by 1 base, and 13 bases separated the two germline ends. CDR1 and CDR2 from the germline V gene are MDHEN and SYDVKM. CDR3: CASSPSGSGTDTQYF. The DNA of the CDR3 is TGTGCCAGCAGTCCCTCGGGTAGCGGCACAGATACGCAGTATTTT.

This clonotype was observed a few times. The chain recombines TRBV24-1 with TRBJ2-5, with 10 bases lining up with TRBD2. This CDR3 region has 15 residues. Germline CDR1 and CDR2: KGHDR and SFDVKD. After removal of 2 bases from V and 3 bases from J, the junction contained 2 bases not matched to a gene. CDR3 coding DNA: TGTGCCACCAGTGATTGGGGGACTAGCGAAGAGACCCAGTACTTC. It yields the protein CATSDWGTSEETQYF.

The table lists this clonotype with a few counts. V gene TRBV29-1 combines with J gene TRBJ2-6; no reliable D call. The CDR3 contains 13 residues. Between the trimmed V and J ends, which lost 6 bases and 0 bases, there was a span of 6 bases. Germline V gene lookup returns CDR1 SQVTM and CDR2 ANQGSEA. CDR3 DNA sequence: TGCAGCGTCTCTCACTCTGGGGCCAACGTCCTGACTTTC. Its translation: CSVSHSGANVLTF.

This clonotype has a single count. The genes are TRBV5-1 and TRBJ1-2; 7 bases align to TRBD1. V lost 0 bases to trimming and J lost 8 bases; unmatched junction nucleotides: 7. Germline V CDR1 and CDR2: SGHRS, YFSETQ. The CDR3 has 14 amino acids. Here the CDR3 reads CASSLDRGGKGYTF. CDR3 in DNA: TGCGCCAGCAGCTTGGACAGGGGTGGAAAAGGCTACACCTTC.

In its sample, this clonotype was seen once. The junction differs from germline at one of its ends, possibly a read error. The gene calls are TRBV29-1 and TRBJ2-2; weak D call: TRBD2 (5 bases). The CDR3 is 13 amino acids. CDR1 is SQVTM, CDR2 ANQGSEA, per germline. The CDR3 protein is CSVEQRGTGELFF. The CDR3 DNA sequence: TGCAGCGTTGAACAGCGAGGCACCGGGGAACTGTTTTTT.

The genes are TRBV6-1 and TRBJ2-6; D is undetermined. The V end lost 7 bases, the J end lost 2 bases, and 15 bases lay between the germline ends. Germline V gene sequence: CDR1 MNHNS, CDR2 SASEGT. This CDR3 has 16 amino acids. The CDR3 region is CASILVGRAGANVLTF. CDR3 nucleotide sequence: TGTGCCAGCATACTGGTTGGTAGGGCTGGGGCCAACGTCCTGACTTTC.

The chain combines TRBV5-1 with TRBJ2-7; D ambiguous. The length of the CDR3 is 13 residues. Germline V lookup: CDR1 SGHRS, CDR2 YFSETQ. The V gene lost 6 bases and the J gene lost 2 bases, with 12 bases spanning the gap. The CDR3 bases are TGCGCCAGCAATGGTTTGGATACCTACGAGCAGTACTTC. It encodes CASNGLDTYEQYF.

The chain links TRBV4-3 to TRBJ2-4; TRBD2 matches 11 bases. The germline V gene has CDR1 LGHNA and CDR2 YSLEER. Trimming cost V 4 bases and J 6 bases; bases outside gene matches: 11. This CDR3 is built from 17 residues. The CDR3, as DNA: TGCGCCAGCAGCCGACAGACTAGCGGGGTATCCGGAAACATTCAGTACTTC. This encodes CASSRQTSGVSGNIQYF.

This clonotype was seen only a few times. The V and J genes are TRBV12-3 or TRBV12-4 and TRBJ1-3, with no clear D. The CDR3 length is 16 residues. The V end lost 2 bases, the J end lost 0 bases, and 11 bases lay between the germline ends. This CDR3 reads CASSLWGPDSGNTIYF. The DNA for the CDR3 is TGTGCCAGCAGTTTATGGGGTCCCGACTCTGGAAACACCATATATTTT.

V and J are TRBV7-3 and TRBJ2-2; TRBD2 agrees at 7 bases. V shed 5 bases and J 13 bases; nucleotides not matched to a gene: 7. CDR3 length: 12 residues. CDR1 is SGHTA and CDR2 is FQGTGA in the germline V gene. Written as DNA, the CDR3 is TGTGCCAGCAGCGAGCGGGACGGAGGGCTGTTTTTT. Protein product: CASSERDGGLFF.

V gene TRBV7-9 combines with J gene TRBJ2-1; 10 bases are shared with TRBD1. V lost 5 bases and J lost 8; bases outside the gene matches: 3. The CDR3 covers 13 residues. CDR1 and CDR2 from the germline V gene are SEHNR and FQNEAQ (reference sequence). CDR3 in amino acids: CASSRDRGHEQFF. For the CDR3, the DNA is TGTGCCAGCAGCCGGGACAGGGGACATGAGCAGTTCTTC.

The sample holds one count of this clonotype. The chain couples TRBV7-9 to TRBJ1-2; 7 bases are a match to TRBD1. V lost 4 bases and J lost 0; bases outside the gene matches: 5. The CDR3 sequence is 15 residues long. Germline V gene lookup returns CDR1 SEHNR and CDR2 FQNEAQ (reference sequence). The CDR3 DNA reads TGTGCCAGCAGCTCCCGGGACAGAGCTAACTATGGCTACACCTTC. Protein product: CASSSRDRANYGYTF.

This sequence joins TRBV15 and TRBJ2-5; D is ambiguous. With 0 bases removed from V and 11 bases from J, the gap between germline ends came to 16 bases. This CDR3 region has 14 residues. Looked up from germline, CDR1 is LNHNV and CDR2 is YYDKDF (reference sequence). The CDR3 DNA reads as TGTGCCACCAGCAGAGAGCCAGCCGTCAATGAGCAGTACTTC. Translation: CATSREPAVNEQYF.

J is TRBJ2-1 and V is TRBV5-1, with 10 nucleotides matching TRBD2. Germline values: CDR1 SGHRS, CDR2 YFSETQ. Trimming at V came to 4 bases and at J to 6 bases, leaving 7 bases not matched to a gene. This CDR3 comprises 15 residues. Here the CDR3 DNA reads TGCGCCAGCAGCATTACTAGCGGGGCCTCCAATGAGCAGTTCTTC. It is translated as CASSITSGASNEQFF.

This clonotype turned up a few times. V is TRBV18 and J is TRBJ2-7, with D possibly matching TRBD2 (5 bases). The CDR3 runs 13 residues. Germline V gene sequence: CDR1 KGHSH, CDR2 LQKENI. Trimming stripped 0 bases from V and 6 bases from J, with 9 bases between. This CDR3 reads CASSPPGALEQYF. The CDR3 DNA reads as TGTGCCAGCTCACCACCGGGAGCCCTCGAGCAGTACTTC. Variable domain in full (rest from reference TRBV18 and TRBJ2-7): NAGVMQNPRHLVRRRGQEARLRCSPMKGHSHVYWYRQLPEEGLKFMVYLQKENIIDESGMPKERFSAEFPKEGPSILRIQQVVRGDSAAYFCASSPPGALEQYFGPGTRLTVT.

The chain carries TRBV2 and TRBJ2-7, with 7 bases fitting TRBD2. Germline V gene data show CDR1 as SNHLY and CDR2 as FYNNEI. The CDR3 sequence is 13 residues long. With V trimmed by 5 bases and J by 2 bases, 3 bases remained unmatched. CDR3 sequence: CASSPSGPYEQYF. CDR3 coding DNA: TGTGCCAGCAGTCCTAGCGGACCCTACGAGCAGTACTTC.

The table lists this clonotype with many counts. The chain combines TRBV6-5 with TRBJ2-7; a possible D gene is TRBD1 (6 bases). Trimming removed 6 bases at V and 5 bases at J, with 20 bases between. Germline-derived CDR1 and CDR2 are MNHEY and SVGAGI. This CDR3 comprises 15 residues. This chain's CDR3 is CASSSGGQGSDEQYF. The CDR3 nucleotides are TGTGCCAGCAGCAGCGGCGGGCAGGGGAGTGACGAGCAGTACTTC.

The chain is built from TRBV15 and TRBJ2-5; no reliable D call. V was clipped by 0 bases and J by 5 bases, with 13 bases between them. CDR3 length: 15 residues. CDR1 LNHNV and CDR2 YYDKDF come from the germline V gene (reference sequence). The chain's CDR3 is CATSRDRSGWETQYF. The CDR3 DNA reads as TGTGCCACCAGCAGAGATCGTTCGGGCTGGGAGACCCAGTACTTC.

This clonotype was detected only a few times. This chain links TRBV7-3 with TRBJ2-1; TRBD2 might be the D (7 bases). The germline gives CDR1 SGHTA, CDR2 FQGTGA. Trimming left V 5 bases short and J 4 bases short, with 18 bases between. There are 16 residues in the CDR3. The CDR3 DNA sequence: TGTGCCAGCAGCCCTTCTTCGGGGGGCGGGTACAATGAGCAGTTCTTC. Protein: CASSPSSGGGYNEQFF.